The 14 T cell receptor beta chains given below trace back to one sample, sequenced in a study of blood T cell repertoires in COVID-19. Assay used: immunoSEQ multiplex PCR; TCRdb lists only in-frame clones, some missing. Of hundreds of thousands of clones in the sample, 84% were seen once. The sequencing input was peripheral blood. The receptors originated from a young man with active or convalescent COVID-19.

This sequence joins TRBV10-1 and TRBJ1-1, with D perhaps matching TRBD1 (6 bases). The CDR3 runs to 15 residues. V lost 8 bases to trimming and J lost 3 bases, with 19 bases between them. CDR1 is WNHNN, CDR2 SYGVQD, per germline (reference sequence). The CDR3 reads CASGLEQGLYTEAFF. In DNA form, the CDR3 reads TGCGCCAGCGGGCTGGAACAGGGCTTATACACTGAAGCTTTCTTT.

This chain links TRBV5-6 with TRBJ2-5; D is unresolved. V lost 2 bases and J lost 5, with 7 bases in between. CDR3 length: 12 amino acids. CDR1 and CDR2 from the germline V gene are SGHDT and YYEEEE. The CDR3 DNA is TGTGCCAGCAGCTTCCGGTCGGAGACCCAGTACTTC. Translating it yields CASSFRSETQYF.

The CDR3 loop reads CASSADRGTEAFF. The CDR3 nucleotides read TGTGCCAGTAGTGCAGACCGAGGGACTGAAGCTTTCTTT. The V and J genes are TRBV19 and TRBJ1-1; D ambiguous. The CDR3 totals 13 residues. V was clipped by 5 bases and J by 5 bases, with 12 bases between them. Germline CDR1 is LNHDA and CDR2 is SQIVND (reference sequence).

This chain links TRBV28 with TRBJ1-2, with TRBD1 matching over 9 bases. This CDR3 region has 15 residues. CDR1 is MDHEN and CDR2 is SYDVKM in the germline V gene. After removal of 6 bases from V and 4 bases from J, the junction contained 9 bases not matched to a gene. CDR3 nucleotides: TGTGCCAGCAGGCCAAGGGACAGGGTACTCTATGGCTACACCTTC. It translates to CASRPRDRVLYGYTF.

The chain carries TRBV18 and TRBJ2-7; the match to TRBD2 covers 12 bases. CDR1 is KGHSH and CDR2 is LQKENI in the germline V gene. CDR3 length: 17 residues. V lost 1 base, J lost 2 bases, and 6 bases stayed unmatched. The CDR3 DNA follows: TGTGCCAGCTCACCACAGGGAGGACTAGCGGGGACCTACGAGCAGTACTTC. Translation gives CASSPQGGLAGTYEQYF. The full variable domain, completed using reference TRBV18 and TRBJ2-7, is NAGVMQNPRHLVRRRGQEARLRCSPMKGHSHVYWYRQLPEEGLKFMVYLQKENIIDESGMPKERFSAEFPKEGPSILRIQQVVRGDSAAYFCASSPQGGLAGTYEQYFGPGTRLTVT.

The genes are TRBV4-3 and TRBJ1-1; D ambiguous. From germline, CDR1 is LGHNA and CDR2 YSLEER. Deletions cut 5 bases from V and 3 bases from J, with 10 bases between. The CDR3 has 13 residues. The CDR3 sequence is CASSIEEYTEAFF. The CDR3 DNA reads TGCGCCAGCAGCATAGAGGAGTACACTGAAGCTTTCTTT.

V usage is TRBV24-1 and J usage is TRBJ2-6, with TRBD1 identical over 7 bases. From germline, CDR1 is KGHDR and CDR2 SFDVKD. V was pared by 3 bases and J by 3 bases, with 4 bases of the junction left unmatched. The CDR3 spans 16 residues. The CDR3: CATSDTGVDGANVLTF. The DNA of the CDR3 is TGTGCCACCAGTGATACAGGGGTAGATGGGGCCAACGTCCTGACTTTC.

The chain uses TRBV7-9 and TRBJ2-6; D gene uncertain. The CDR3 contains 19 residues. Trimming stripped 3 bases from V and 2 bases from J, with 20 bases between. Per germline, CDR1 SEHNR and CDR2 FQNEAQ (reference sequence). CDR3 nucleotides: TGTGCCAGCAGCTTCAAATCTAACCGCGCTCTTCCTGGGGCCAACGTCCTGACTTTC. This sequence encodes CASSFKSNRALPGANVLTF.

The chain recombines TRBV5-1 with TRBJ1-2; TRBD1 might be the D (6 bases). This CDR3 has 14 residues. Trimming cost V 1 base and J 3 bases, with 10 bases left between them. Germline V gives CDR1 SGHRS, CDR2 YFSETQ. The CDR3 loop is CASSLIQGDYGYTF. In DNA, the CDR3 is TGCGCCAGCAGCTTGATACAGGGAGACTATGGCTACACCTTC. The full variable domain, with the rest looked up from reference TRBV5-1 and TRBJ1-2, is KAGVTQTPRYLIKTRGQQVTLSCSPISGHRSVSWYQQTPGQGLQFLFEYFSETQRNKGNFPGRFSGRQFSNSRSEMNVSTLELGDSALYLCASSLIQGDYGYTFGSGTRLTVV.

This clone was detected a few times. The chain combines TRBV5-8 with TRBJ2-1, with TRBD2 as a possible D gene (6 bases). CDR1 SGHTS and CDR2 YDEGEE come from the germline V gene. The CDR3 sequence is 14 residues long. Deletions cut 2 bases from V and 8 bases from J, with 14 bases between. The CDR3 bases are TGTGCCAGCAGCTTCTACGGGAGTGACGATGAGCAGTTCTTC. This sequence encodes CASSFYGSDDEQFF.

The chain recombines TRBV9 with TRBJ2-1, with D maybe TRBD2 (6 bases). CDR1 SGDLS and CDR2 YYNGEE come from the germline V gene. V was trimmed by 0 bases and J by 8 bases, leaving 12 bases between them. CDR3 length equals 14 residues. Here the CDR3 DNA reads TGTGCCAGCAGCGTAGCCGAGGGGACTCATGAGCAGTTCTTC. It is translated as CASSVAEGTHEQFF.

The rearrangement uses TRBV2 and TRBJ1-4; no clear D gene. This CDR3 contains 14 residues. CDR1 is SNHLY, CDR2 FYNNEI, per germline. Deletions cut 6 bases from V and 7 bases from J, with 15 bases between. DNA of the CDR3: TGTGCCAGCAGAGATACTAGCGGGAGTGAAAAACTGTTTTTT. This gives the protein CASRDTSGSEKLFF.

This chain joins TRBV15 and TRBJ1-1; TRBD1 matches 9 bases. V lost 8 bases and J lost 0; bases outside the gene matches: 7. The CDR3 is 15 amino acids. Germline CDR1 reads LNHNV; CDR2 reads YYDKDF (reference sequence). CDR3 bases: TGTGCCACCGGATTACAGGGGGCTTTGAACACTGAAGCTTTCTTT. This encodes CATGLQGALNTEAFF.

This clone was detected once. The V and J genes are TRBV19 and TRBJ1-1; TRBD1 is a possible D gene (5 bases). CDR1 is LNHDA and CDR2 is SQIVND in the germline V gene (reference sequence). The CDR3 totals 12 residues. V lost 9 bases and J 3 bases, leaving 11 bases between the germline ends. CDR3 nucleotide sequence: TGTGCCAGCCACGACAGATACACTGAAGCTTTCTTT. It encodes CASHDRYTEAFF.